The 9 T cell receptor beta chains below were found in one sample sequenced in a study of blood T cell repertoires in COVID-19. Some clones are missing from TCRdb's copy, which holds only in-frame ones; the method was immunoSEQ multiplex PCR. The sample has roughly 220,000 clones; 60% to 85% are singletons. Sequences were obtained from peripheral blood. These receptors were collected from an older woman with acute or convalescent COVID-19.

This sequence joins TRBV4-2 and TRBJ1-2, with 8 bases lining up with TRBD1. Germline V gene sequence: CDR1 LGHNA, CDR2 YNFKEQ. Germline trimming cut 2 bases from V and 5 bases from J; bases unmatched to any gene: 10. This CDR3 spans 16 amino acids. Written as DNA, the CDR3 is TGTGCCAGCAGCCAACCTGGACAGGGACTGGGGTATGGCTACACCTTC. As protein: CASSQPGQGLGYGYTF.

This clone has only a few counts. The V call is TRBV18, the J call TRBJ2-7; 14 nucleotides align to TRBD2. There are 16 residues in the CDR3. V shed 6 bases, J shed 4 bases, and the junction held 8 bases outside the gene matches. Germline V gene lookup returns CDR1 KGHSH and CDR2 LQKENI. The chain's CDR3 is CASSRAGTSGSYEQYF. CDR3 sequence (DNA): TGTGCCAGCTCCCGCGCCGGGACTAGCGGGAGTTACGAGCAGTACTTC.

CDR3 loop: CASSQSPYNSPLHF. Written as DNA, the CDR3 is TGTGCCAGCAGCCAGAGCCCGTATAATTCACCCCTCCACTTT. The chain has TRBV3-1 (or the pseudogene TRBV3-2) and TRBJ1-6; no definite D call. CDR1 and CDR2 (germline): LGHDT, YNNKEL (reference sequence). The ends were cut back, 3 bases at V and 4 bases at J, with 7 bases in the middle. The CDR3 length is 14 residues.

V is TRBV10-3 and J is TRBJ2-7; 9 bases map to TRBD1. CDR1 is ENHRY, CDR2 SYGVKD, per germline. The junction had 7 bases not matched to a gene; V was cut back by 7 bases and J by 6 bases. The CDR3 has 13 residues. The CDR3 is CAITQGQGGEQYF. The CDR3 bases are TGTGCCATCACCCAGGGACAGGGCGGCGAGCAGTACTTC.

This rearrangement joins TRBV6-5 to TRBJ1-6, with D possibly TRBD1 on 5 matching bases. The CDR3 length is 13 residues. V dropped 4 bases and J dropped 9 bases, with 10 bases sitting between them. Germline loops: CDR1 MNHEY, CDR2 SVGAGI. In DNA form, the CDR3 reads TGTGCCAGCAGTTTAGGCAGGGTTTCACCCCTCCACTTT. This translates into CASSLGRVSPLHF.

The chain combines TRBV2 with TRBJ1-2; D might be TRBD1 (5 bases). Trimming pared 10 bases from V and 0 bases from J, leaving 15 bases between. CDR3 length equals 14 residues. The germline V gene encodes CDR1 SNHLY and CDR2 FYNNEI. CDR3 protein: CATTTEPTNYGYTF. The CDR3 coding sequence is TGTGCCACTACGACAGAACCCACTAACTATGGCTACACCTTC.

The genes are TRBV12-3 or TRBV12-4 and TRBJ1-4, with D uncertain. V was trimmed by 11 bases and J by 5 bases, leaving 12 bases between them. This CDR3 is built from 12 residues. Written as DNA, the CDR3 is TGTGCCGTCCAGGACTCAAATGAAAAACTGTTTTTT. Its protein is CAVQDSNEKLFF.

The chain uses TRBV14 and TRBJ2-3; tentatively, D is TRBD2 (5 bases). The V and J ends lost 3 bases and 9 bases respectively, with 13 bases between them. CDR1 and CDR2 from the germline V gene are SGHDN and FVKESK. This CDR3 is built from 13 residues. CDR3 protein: CASSHGYLATQYF. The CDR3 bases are TGTGCCAGCAGCCACGGATACCTAGCAACGCAGTATTTT.

CDR3 nucleotides: TGTGCCAGCAGCTTGACTCCTTACAATGAGCAGTTCTTC. Encoded protein: CASSLTPYNEQFF. This chain connects TRBV7-9 to TRBJ2-1; D is unresolved. Germline CDR1 is SEHNR and CDR2 is FQNEAQ (reference sequence). The CDR3 is 13 amino acids. Between the trimmed V and J ends, which lost 3 bases and 4 bases, there was a span of 7 bases.